The 13 T cell receptor beta chains reported below all come from one sample, sequenced in a study of tumor and adjacent non-tumor tissue in lung cancer. The template was RNA from unsorted bulk tissue. Distant lung tissue was collected more than 3 cm away from the tumor edge. The library came from three nested PCR rounds adapted from ARM-PCR protocols. TCRdb re-called the multiplex PCR reads with MiXCR, one entry per CDR3 protein. The sample lists 100,000 or so distinct CDR3 sequences, roughly 60% occurring once. The sequenced sample was distant non-tumor lung tissue. The receptors derive from a man aged 25-45 years with non-small cell lung cancer.

The V and J genes are TRBV11-2 and TRBJ1-4, with TRBD1 matching over 10 bases. The J segment lost 5 bases and the V segment lost 10 bases, leaving 7 bases of the junction unmatched. Per the germline V gene, CDR1 is SGHAT and CDR2 is FQNNGV. This CDR3 contains 14 residues. The CDR3 region has the DNA TGTGCCATCATACGGACAGGGGGAAATGAAAAACTGTTTTTT. Its protein product is CAIIRTGGNEKLFF.

This sequence joins TRBV10-3 and TRBJ1-5; tentatively, D is TRBD1 (5 bases). The J call could be wrong; TRBJ2-3 is a better fit for the DNA end. The CDR3 loop spans 15 amino acids. CDR1 and CDR2 (germline): ENHRY, SYGVKD. The CDR3 loop is CAISELQAINQPQYF. The CDR3 bases are TGTGCCATCAGCGAATTACAGGCTATCAATCAGCCCCAGTATTTT.

Regarding this clonotype: The final CDR3 position lacks the conserved phenylalanine or tryptophan, pointing to a likely read error. This rearrangement joins TRBV20-1 to TRBJ1-1; D is uncertain. V was pared by 0 bases and J by 6 bases, with 14 bases between. CDR3 length: 14 amino acids. Germline V gives CDR1 DFQATT, CDR2 SNEGSKA (reference sequence). The CDR3: CSARDPLGGPEAFY. The CDR3 DNA follows: TGCAGTGCTAGAGATCCTTTGGGAGGGCCTGAAGCTTTCTAT.

This clonotype was seen a handful of times. The CDR3 loop reads CATSDCEGFSSYEQYF. CDR3 nucleotides: TGTGCCACCAGTGATTGCGAGGGGTTCAGCTCCTACGAGCAGTACTTC. J is TRBJ2-7 and V is TRBV24-1; D possibly matches TRBD1 or TRBD2 (5 bases each). The CDR3 totals 16 residues. V was trimmed by 2 bases and J by 0 bases, leaving 13 bases between them. Germline V CDR1 and CDR2: KGHDR, SFDVKD.

On this clonotype: An end of the junction does not agree with germline; a read error may underlie this. The genes are TRBV5-1 and TRBJ1-1; D gene uncertain. The CDR3 contains 13 residues. Germline CDR1 SGHRS, CDR2 YFSETQ. Here the CDR3 DNA reads TGCGCCGGCAGTGGGGATTCGAACACTGAAGCTTTCTTT. Its protein is CAGSGDSNTEAFF. Full variable domain (rest looked up from reference TRBV5-1 and TRBJ1-1): KAGVTQTPRYLIKTRGQQVTLSCSPISGHRSVSWYQQTPGQGLQFLFEYFSETQRNKGNFPGRFSGRQFSNSRSEMNVSTLELGDSALYLCAGSGDSNTEAFFGQGTRLTVV.

Of note for this clonotype: This may arise from a read error, as a much more abundant clone is one base away. The V and J genes are TRBV30 and TRBJ2-2, with a tentative D call TRBD1 (5 bases). The CDR3 consists of 13 residues. V lost 3 bases, J lost 7 bases, and 12 bases lay in between. Germline assignment: CDR1 GTSNPN and CDR2 SVGIG (reference sequence). The DNA of the CDR3 is TGTGCCTGGAGGGACACCTTAGGCGGGGAGCTGTTTTTT. It encodes CAWRDTLGGELFF.

This clonotype was seen at least ten times. The rearrangement uses TRBV5-1 and TRBJ2-7; TRBD1 matches at 10 bases. Germline CDR1 SGHRS, CDR2 YFSETQ. J gave up 4 bases and V 4 bases, and 11 bases lay outside the gene matches. This CDR3 has 16 residues. Here the CDR3 DNA reads TGCGCCAGCAGCCCGACAGGGGGCGGTCAGTTGTACGAGCAGTACTTC. Its translation is CASSPTGGGQLYEQYF.

As to this clonotype: This could be a read error, since a much larger clone is one nucleotide away. The chain has TRBV9 and TRBJ1-1; 7 bases are a match to TRBD1. Losses at the gene ends were 4 bases for V and 3 bases for J; bases not matched to a gene: 9. Germline CDR1 SGDLS, CDR2 YYNGEE. There are 15 residues in the CDR3. CDR3 loop: CASSSSGGPDTEAFF. CDR3 in DNA: TGTGCCAGCAGCTCTTCAGGGGGGCCGGACACTGAAGCTTTCTTT.

On this clonotype itself: The junction departs from germline at one end; a sequencing error may be responsible. The J gene is TRBJ2-2, the V gene TRBV12-3 or TRBV12-4; TRBD2 matches 7 bases. The CDR3 contains 15 residues. CDR3 DNA sequence: TGTGCCAGCAGACTTGGGGGGGATAGCACCTGGGAGCTGTTTTTT. This gives the protein CASRLGGDSTWELFF.

In regard to this clonotype: This may stem from a read error, because a much larger clone lies one nucleotide away. The chain links TRBV10-1 to TRBJ2-1; 7 nucleotides line up with TRBD2. CDR3 length: 14 residues. Germline CDR1 reads WNHNN; CDR2 reads SYGVQD (reference sequence). CDR3 nucleotide sequence: TGCGCCAGCAGTAAGTCTCAGCGGGGCAATGAGCAGTTCTTC. This sequence encodes CASSKSQRGNEQFF.

With respect to this clonotype: A much larger clone lies one base from this, so it may be a read error. This likely comes from a read error, as the CDR3 has no conserved phenylalanine or tryptophan at its end. This chain's CDR3 is CASGPGQGEAPLHS. The DNA for the CDR3 is TGTGCTAGTGGTCCGGGACAGGGCGAGGCACCCCTCCACTCT. The chain carries TRBV12-5 and TRBJ1-6; the match to TRBD1 covers 9 bases. Germline V lookup: CDR1 LGHNT, CDR2 FRNRAP. The ends lost 5 bases at V and 11 bases at J; junction bases unmatched: 7. This CDR3 is built from 14 residues.

J is TRBJ2-7 and V is TRBV11-2; D unresolved. Germline V lookup: CDR1 SGHAT, CDR2 FQNNGV. Deletions cut 0 bases from V and 4 bases from J, with 10 bases between. The CDR3 covers 14 residues. As DNA, the CDR3 is TGTGCCAGCAGCTTAGAAATTCAGCTGTACGAGCAGTACTTC. It translates to CASSLEIQLYEQYF. Supplemented by reference TRBV11-2 and TRBJ2-7, the full variable domain reads EAGVAQSPRYKIIEKRQSVAFWCNPISGHATLYWYQQILGQGPKLLIQFQNNGVVDDSQLPKDRFSAERLKGVDSTLKIQPAKLEDSAVYLCASSLEIQLYEQYFGPGTRLTVT.

The chain employs TRBV6-5 and TRBJ2-3; 12 bases line up with TRBD2. CDR3 length equals 15 residues. The trim removed 11 bases at V and 4 bases at J, leaving 10 bases unmatched. The germline CDR1 and CDR2 sequences are MNHEY and SVGAGI. The CDR3 spells CAGGLAGTTSDTQYF. The CDR3 DNA is TGTGCCGGCGGACTAGCGGGGACCACCTCAGATACGCAGTATTTT.